The clone carrying this T cell receptor beta chain appeared once. Its specificity is unknown. The table came from immunoSEQ multiplex PCR; TCRdb's copy has only in-frame clones and leaves some out. The sample holds nearly 110,000 clones, roughly 90% seen once. This sample stems from a study of OX40 agonist ivuxolimab in advanced cancers. About the study: Ivuxolimab, which is an agonistic anti-OX40 (CD134) antibody, was administered to the patients.

Trimming took 3 bases from V and 0 from J, leaving 11 bases between them. The CDR3 contains 15 residues. Germline V lookup: CDR1 MDHEN, CDR2 SYDVKM. Study-wide findings and caveats: Antigen specificity of clonally expanded peripheral T cells was not established. CD4+ and CD8+ blood T cells expanded clonally by week 6 at 0.1 to 3.0 mg/kg.

Blood draws occurred at baseline, cycle 4 day 1, and cycle 7 day 1. This sample comprised CD4+ or CD8+ T cells sorted from blood, obtained in a trial of the OX40 agonist ivuxolimab. This sequence joins TRBV28 and TRBJ1-2; D gene uncertain. The sequence derives from an adult with an advanced solid tumor such as melanoma, head and neck, liver or kidney cancer. Written as DNA, the CDR3 is TGTGCCAGCAGTTTGTTTGCAGCAGCTAACTATGGCTACACCTTC. It yields the protein CASSLFAAANYGYTF.